This T cell receptor beta chain was captured in a study of blood T cell repertoires in COVID-19. In the study overall: Donors in the United States, Italy and Spain gave samples during acute or convalescent COVID-19. T cells, B-cell-depleted T cells, or PBMCs supplied cDNA or gDNA.

Per the original data handling: Reference gene primer amplification gave nucleated cell count estimates. Produced via immunoSEQ multiplex PCR; TCRdb's table is partial and in-frame only. The D gene and trimming were derived from the DNA, and the V and J assignments and clone size from that table. The sample has some 130,000 clones, around four fifths seen once. This clone was seen a single time. Germline V lookup: CDR1 LGHDT, CDR2 YNNKEL (reference sequence). The V segment lost 4 bases and the J segment 7 bases; nucleotides outside the gene matches: 14. This CDR3 has 17 amino acids. The genes are TRBV3-1 (or the pseudogene TRBV3-2) and TRBJ2-2, with TRBD1 matching over 8 bases. The specimen was peripheral blood. This sequence was found in a human donor in a cohort sampled during active COVID-19. The DNA of the CDR3 is TGTGCCAGCAGCCCGCCTGGGCGGACAGGGTTCGGCGGGGAGCTGTTTTTT. Translation: CASSPPGRTGFGGELFF.